This T cell receptor (beta chain) came from a study of shared T cell receptors in the human thymus. Sequenced by immunoSEQ multiplex PCR; TCRdb stores in-frame clones only, minus some. The table records more than 300,000 clones, about 95% of them present only once. The V gene end was trimmed by 8 bases and the J gene end by 8 bases; junction bases not matched to a gene: 14. Germline CDR1 MNHEY, CDR2 SMNVEV (reference sequence). The CDR3 is 16 residues long. A single count supports this clone. The specimen sequenced was thymocytes. The chain recombines TRBV27 with TRBJ2-1; 11 nucleotides align to TRBD2. The clonotype was recovered from a human donor. The CDR3 loop is CASSSRASGRPHEQFF. The CDR3 DNA sequence: TGTGCCAGCTCCAGCCGGGCTAGCGGGAGGCCCCATGAGCAGTTCTTC.